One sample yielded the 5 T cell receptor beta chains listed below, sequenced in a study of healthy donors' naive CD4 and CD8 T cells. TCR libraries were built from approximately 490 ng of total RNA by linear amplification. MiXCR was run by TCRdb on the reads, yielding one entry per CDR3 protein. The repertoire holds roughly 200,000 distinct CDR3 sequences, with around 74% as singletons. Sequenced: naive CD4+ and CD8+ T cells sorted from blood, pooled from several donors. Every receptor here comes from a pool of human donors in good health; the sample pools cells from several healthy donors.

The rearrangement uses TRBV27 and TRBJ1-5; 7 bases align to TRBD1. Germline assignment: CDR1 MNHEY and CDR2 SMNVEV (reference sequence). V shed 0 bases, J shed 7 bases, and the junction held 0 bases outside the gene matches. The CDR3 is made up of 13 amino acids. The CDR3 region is CASSLSDRQPQHF. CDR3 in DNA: TGTGCCAGCAGTTTATCGGACAGGCAGCCCCAGCATTTT.

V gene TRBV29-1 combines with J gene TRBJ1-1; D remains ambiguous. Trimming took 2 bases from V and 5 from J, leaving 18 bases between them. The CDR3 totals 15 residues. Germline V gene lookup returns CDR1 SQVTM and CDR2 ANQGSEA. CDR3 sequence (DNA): TGCAGCGTTGAAAATCCTTTTAAAGGCGGGACTGAAGCTTTCTTT. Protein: CSVENPFKGGTEAFF.

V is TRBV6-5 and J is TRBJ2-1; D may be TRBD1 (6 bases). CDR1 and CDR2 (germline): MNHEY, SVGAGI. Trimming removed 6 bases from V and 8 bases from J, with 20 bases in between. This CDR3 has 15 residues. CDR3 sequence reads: CASSSRGRGPHEQFF. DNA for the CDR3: TGTGCCAGCAGCTCCAGGGGTAGGGGCCCCCATGAGCAGTTCTTC.

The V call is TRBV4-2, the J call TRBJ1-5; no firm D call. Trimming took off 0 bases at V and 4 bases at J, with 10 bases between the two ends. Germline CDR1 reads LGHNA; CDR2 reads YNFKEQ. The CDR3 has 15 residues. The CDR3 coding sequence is TGTGCCAGCAGCCAAGACTGGGTAGTAAATCAGCCCCAGCATTTT. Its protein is CASSQDWVVNQPQHF.

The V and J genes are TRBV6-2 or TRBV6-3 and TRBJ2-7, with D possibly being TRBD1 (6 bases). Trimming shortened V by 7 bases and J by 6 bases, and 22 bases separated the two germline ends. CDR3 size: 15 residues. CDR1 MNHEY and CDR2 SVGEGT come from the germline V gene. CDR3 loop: CASTPRGGPTVEQYF. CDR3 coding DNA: TGTGCCAGCACCCCTCGTGGGGGCCCGACCGTCGAGCAGTACTTC.